Listed here are 18 T cell receptor beta chains from one sample, sequenced in a study of T-cell reconstitution after alpha-beta-depleted transplantation in children. Preparing the TCRbeta library involved the use of unique molecular identifiers. Each CDR3 protein is one row after TCRdb ran MiXCR on the PCR reads. This sample has 200,000 or so distinct CDR3 sequences, with approximately 6.9% found just once. Material: PBMCs, obtained before TCRalphabeta/CD19-depleted stem cell transplant. All receptors come from a boy aged 2 to 9 with acute lymphoblastic leukemia, due to receive a stem cell transplant.

The table lists this clonotype with many counts. This sequence joins TRBV5-6 and TRBJ2-3; unclear D gene. CDR3 length equals 12 residues. Germline V gives CDR1 SGHDT, CDR2 YYEEEE. Trimming stripped 1 base from V and 4 bases from J, with 4 bases between. Here the CDR3 DNA reads TGTGCCAGCAGCTTGTTTTCAGATACGCAGTATTTT. Encoded protein: CASSLFSDTQYF.

There are many counts of this clonotype. V usage is TRBV3-1 and J usage is TRBJ2-3, with 10 positions matching TRBD1. The CDR3 totals 15 residues. The germline CDR1 and CDR2 sequences are LGHDT and YNNKEL (reference sequence). V was pared by 5 bases and J by 2 bases, with 4 bases of the junction left unmatched. CDR3 sequence (DNA): TGTGCCAGCAGCTTTGGACAGGGGGACACAGATACGCAGTATTTT. As protein: CASSFGQGDTDTQYF.

This clonotype was counted many times. This CDR3 reads CASSYEGDEQFF. The DNA for the CDR3 is TGTGCCAGCAGTTACGAAGGGGATGAGCAGTTCTTC. The chain employs TRBV6-5 and TRBJ2-1, with TRBD1 as a possible D gene (5 bases). Germline CDR1 is MNHEY and CDR2 is SVGAGI. CDR3 length: 12 amino acids. With 2 bases removed from V and 8 bases from J, the gap between germline ends came to 7 bases.

This clonotype was recorded at least ten times. The chain links TRBV27 to TRBJ2-3; D may be TRBD1 (6 bases). Trimming stripped 7 bases from V and 1 base from J, with 15 bases between. CDR3 length: 15 residues. Germline CDR1 is MNHEY and CDR2 is SMNVEV (reference sequence). The CDR3 sequence: CASTPGQSRTDTQYF. The CDR3 nucleotides are TGTGCCAGCACTCCCGGACAGTCCCGCACAGATACGCAGTATTTT.

Note on this clonotype: A read error is possible here, since a much larger clone lies one base away. This sequence joins TRBV5-5 and TRBJ2-1; TRBD2 might be the D (5 bases). CDR3 length: 17 amino acids. Looked up from germline, CDR1 is SGHKS and CDR2 is YYEKEE (reference sequence). This CDR3 is CASSPGVLKSSYSEQFF. CDR3 sequence (DNA): TGTGCCAGCAGCCCCGGGGTGCTCAAGAGCTCCTACAGTGAGCAGTTCTTC.

This clonotype appeared many times. The chain joins TRBV29-1 to TRBJ1-5; D is unclear. The CDR3 extends over 13 amino acids. Trimming removed 6 bases at V and 5 bases at J, with 14 bases between. Germline V lookup: CDR1 SQVTM, CDR2 ANQGSEA. CDR3 sequence reads: CSVSHSGDQPQHF. In nucleotides, the CDR3 is TGCAGCGTCTCCCACAGCGGGGATCAGCCCCAGCATTTT.

This clonotype was counted ten times or more. The V call is TRBV5-1, the J call TRBJ2-3; TRBD2 matches at 12 bases. CDR1 and CDR2 from the germline V gene are SGHRS and YFSETQ. The CDR3 loop spans 16 amino acids. The trim removed 4 bases at V and 4 bases at J, leaving 7 bases unmatched. The CDR3 protein is CASSPRLAGASDTQYF. CDR3 coding DNA: TGCGCCAGCAGCCCGAGACTAGCGGGGGCCTCAGATACGCAGTATTTT.

This clonotype appeared many times. The V gene is TRBV7-2, the J gene TRBJ2-7; 7 bases are shared with TRBD1. V shed 5 bases, J shed 1 base, and the junction held 5 bases outside the gene matches. The CDR3 loop spans 14 amino acids. Germline assignment: CDR1 SGHTA and CDR2 FQGNSA. CDR3 region: CASSPRQGSYEQYF. The CDR3 region has the DNA TGTGCCAGCAGCCCCCGACAGGGATCCTACGAGCAGTACTTC. Supplemented by reference TRBV7-2 and TRBJ2-7, the full variable domain reads GAGVSQSPSNKVTEKGKDVELRCDPISGHTALYWYRQSLGQGLEFLIYFQGNSAPDKSGLPSDRFSAERTGGSVSTLTIQRTQQEDSAVYLCASSPRQGSYEQYFGPGTRLTVT.

This clonotype was detected ten times or more. The chain employs TRBV5-1 and TRBJ2-5; TRBD2 agrees at 8 bases. Losses at the gene ends were 5 bases for V and 5 bases for J; bases not matched to a gene: 8. The CDR3 extends over 14 amino acids. Looked up from germline, CDR1 is SGHRS and CDR2 is YFSETQ. The CDR3: CASRVSGASETQYF. DNA of the CDR3: TGCGCCAGCAGGGTTAGCGGGGCCTCGGAGACCCAGTACTTC.

This clonotype has only a few counts. The DNA of the CDR3 is TGTGCCAGCAGTCAGCGGGAGGGATCCTACGAGCAGTACTTC. Amino acids: CASSQREGSYEQYF. The genes are TRBV12-3 or TRBV12-4 and TRBJ2-7; 10 nucleotides match TRBD2. The CDR3 consists of 14 residues. The J segment lost 1 base and the V segment lost 5 bases, leaving 2 bases of the junction unmatched.

This chain links TRBV19 with TRBJ1-2; possibly TRBD1 for D (5 bases). The germline CDR1 and CDR2 sequences are LNHDA and SQIVND (reference sequence). This CDR3 is 11 amino acids long. The CDR3, as DNA: TGTGCAATTCGGGGGTCCTATGGCTACACCTTC. It yields the protein CAIRGSYGYTF.

The V and J genes are TRBV20-1 and TRBJ2-7; TRBD2 might be the D (7 bases). The CDR3 spans 14 residues. Between the trimmed V and J ends, which lost 2 bases and 2 bases, there was a span of 13 bases. Per germline, CDR1 DFQATT and CDR2 SNEGSKA (reference sequence). CDR3 sequence (DNA): TGCAGTGCTAGAAAACAGGGAGGGCCCTACGAGCAGTACTTC. Translated, it gives CSARKQGGPYEQYF.

Many counts were recorded for this clonotype. The chain has TRBV12-3 or TRBV12-4 and TRBJ2-1; TRBD2 matches 11 bases. With V trimmed by 5 bases and J by 8 bases, 8 bases remained unmatched. The CDR3 totals 15 residues. This CDR3 reads CASSLSGRASDEQFF. The CDR3, as DNA: TGTGCCAGCAGTCTTAGCGGGAGGGCTTCAGATGAGCAGTTCTTC.

This clonotype has just a few counts. V gene TRBV7-2 combines with J gene TRBJ2-3, with 8 bases identical to TRBD2. The CDR3 is made up of 15 amino acids. The V gene end was trimmed by 5 bases and the J gene end by 8 bases; junction bases not matched to a gene: 12. Per the germline V gene, CDR1 is SGHTA and CDR2 is FQGNSA. Written as DNA, the CDR3 is TGTGCCAGCAGCCCAGGGACCGTCGCGGGAGGTACGCAGTATTTT. As protein: CASSPGTVAGGTQYF.

This clonotype has only a few counts. The V gene is TRBV11-2, the J gene TRBJ2-1; D gene uncertain. This CDR3 contains 18 residues. Between the trimmed V and J ends, which lost 3 bases and 0 bases, there was a span of 18 bases. Germline values: CDR1 SGHAT, CDR2 FQNNGV. The CDR3: CASSFLLGDWSSYNEQFF. The CDR3 DNA is TGTGCCAGCAGCTTTCTCCTTGGTGACTGGAGCTCCTACAATGAGCAGTTCTTC.

This clonotype has a count of ten or more. The chain joins TRBV29-1 to TRBJ2-2; a possible D gene is TRBD2 (5 bases). Germline CDR1 is SQVTM and CDR2 is ANQGSEA. The CDR3 has 13 residues. Trimming cost V 4 bases and J 5 bases, with 11 bases left between them. For the CDR3, the DNA is TGCAGCGTTGTTTCCTCGGGGACCGGGGAGCTGTTTTTT. Translated: CSVVSSGTGELFF.

The V call is TRBV6-2 or TRBV6-3, the J call TRBJ2-7, with D perhaps matching TRBD1 (5 bases). V lost 6 bases to trimming and J lost 1 base, with 16 bases between them. CDR1 is MNHEY and CDR2 is SVGEGT in the germline V gene. The CDR3 is 15 residues long. CDR3: CASSITQGSSYEQYF. The CDR3 DNA reads TGTGCCAGCAGCATAACTCAGGGTTCTTCCTACGAGCAGTACTTC.

This clonotype was seen only a few times. This chain joins TRBV12-3 or TRBV12-4 and TRBJ1-2, with D possibly matching TRBD1 (5 bases). The CDR3 covers 13 residues. V lost 11 bases, J lost 3 bases, and 16 bases lay in between. This CDR3 reads CALGEGPDYGYTF. CDR3 in DNA: TGTGCCCTGGGGGAGGGCCCGGACTATGGCTACACCTTC.